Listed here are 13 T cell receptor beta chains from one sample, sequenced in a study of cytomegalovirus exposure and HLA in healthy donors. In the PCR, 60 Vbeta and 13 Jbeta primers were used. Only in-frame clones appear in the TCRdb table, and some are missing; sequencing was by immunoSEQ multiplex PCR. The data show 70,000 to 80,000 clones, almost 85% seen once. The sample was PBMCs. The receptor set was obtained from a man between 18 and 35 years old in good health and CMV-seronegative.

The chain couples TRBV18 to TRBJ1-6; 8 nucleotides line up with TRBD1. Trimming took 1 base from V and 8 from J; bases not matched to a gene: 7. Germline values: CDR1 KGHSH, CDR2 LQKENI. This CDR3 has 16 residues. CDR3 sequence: CASSPQKGQVDSPLHF. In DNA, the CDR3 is TGTGCCAGCTCACCACAAAAGGGACAGGTCGATTCACCCCTCCACTTT.

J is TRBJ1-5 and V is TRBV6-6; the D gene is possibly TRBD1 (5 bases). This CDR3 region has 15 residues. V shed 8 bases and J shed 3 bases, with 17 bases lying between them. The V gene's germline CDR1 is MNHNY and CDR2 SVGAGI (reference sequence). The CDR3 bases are TGTGCCAGCCAAAGCAGCGCGGGGGACAATCAGCCCCAGCATTTT. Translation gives CASQSSAGDNQPQHF.

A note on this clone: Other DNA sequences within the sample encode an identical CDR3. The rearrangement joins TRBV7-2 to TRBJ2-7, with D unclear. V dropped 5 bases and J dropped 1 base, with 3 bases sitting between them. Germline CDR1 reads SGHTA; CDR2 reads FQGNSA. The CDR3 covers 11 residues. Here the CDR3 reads CASSPSYEQYF. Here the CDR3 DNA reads TGTGCCAGCAGCCCGTCCTACGAGCAGTACTTC.

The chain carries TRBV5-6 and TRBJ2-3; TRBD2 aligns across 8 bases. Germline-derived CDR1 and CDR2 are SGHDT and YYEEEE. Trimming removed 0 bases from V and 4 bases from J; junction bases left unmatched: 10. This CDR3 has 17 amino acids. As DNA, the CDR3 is TGTGCCAGCAGCTTGGAAGTTGGGCGGGGGGCGGCAGATACGCAGTATTTT. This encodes CASSLEVGRGAADTQYF.

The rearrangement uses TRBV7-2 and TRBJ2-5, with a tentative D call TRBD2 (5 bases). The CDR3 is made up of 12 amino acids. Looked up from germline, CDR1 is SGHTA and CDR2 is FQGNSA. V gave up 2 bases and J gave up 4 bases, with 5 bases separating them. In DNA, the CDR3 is TGTGCCAGCAGCTTAACTAGAGAGACCCAGTACTTC. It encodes CASSLTRETQYF.

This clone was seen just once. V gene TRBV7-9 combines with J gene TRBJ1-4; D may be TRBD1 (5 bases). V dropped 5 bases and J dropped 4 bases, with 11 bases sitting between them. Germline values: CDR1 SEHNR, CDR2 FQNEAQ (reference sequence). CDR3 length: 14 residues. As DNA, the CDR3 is TGTGCCAGCAGCCGGGGGGGGGTTAATGAAAAACTGTTTTTT. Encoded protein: CASSRGGVNEKLFF.

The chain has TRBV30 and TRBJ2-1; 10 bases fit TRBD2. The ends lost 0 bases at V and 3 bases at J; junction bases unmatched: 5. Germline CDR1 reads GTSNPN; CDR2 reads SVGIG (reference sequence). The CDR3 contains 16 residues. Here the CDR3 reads CAWSVRGLASYNEQFF. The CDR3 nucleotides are TGTGCCTGGAGTGTACGGGGACTAGCGAGCTACAATGAGCAGTTCTTC.

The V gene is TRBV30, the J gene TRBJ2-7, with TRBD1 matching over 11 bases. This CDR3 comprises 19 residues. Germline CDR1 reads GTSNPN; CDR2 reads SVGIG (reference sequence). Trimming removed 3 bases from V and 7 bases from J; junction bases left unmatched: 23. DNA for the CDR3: TGTGCCTGGAGCATTGATAGGACAGGGGGCGAGGTTTGGGGAAAAGAGCAGTACTTC. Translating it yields CAWSIDRTGGEVWGKEQYF.

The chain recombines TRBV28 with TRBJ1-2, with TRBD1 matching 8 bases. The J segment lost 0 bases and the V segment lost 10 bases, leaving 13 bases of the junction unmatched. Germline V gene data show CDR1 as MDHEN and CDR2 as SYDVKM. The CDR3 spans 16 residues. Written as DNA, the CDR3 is TGTGCCATCCGCTTAACAGGGGGGATAGCTAACTATGGCTACACCTTC. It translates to CAIRLTGGIANYGYTF.

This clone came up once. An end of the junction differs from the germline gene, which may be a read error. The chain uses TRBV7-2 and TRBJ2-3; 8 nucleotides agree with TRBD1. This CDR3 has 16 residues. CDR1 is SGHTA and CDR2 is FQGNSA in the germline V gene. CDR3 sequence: CVSSLASYPTGVIEYF. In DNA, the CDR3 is TGTGTCAGCAGCTTAGCTAGCTACCCGACAGGGGTAATTGAGTATTTT.

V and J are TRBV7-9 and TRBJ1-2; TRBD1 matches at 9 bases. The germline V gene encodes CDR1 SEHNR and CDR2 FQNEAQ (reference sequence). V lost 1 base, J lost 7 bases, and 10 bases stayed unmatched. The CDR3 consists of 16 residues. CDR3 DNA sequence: TGTGCCAGCAGCTTAGGGTCGCGGGACAGGGAAGGTGGCTACACCTTC. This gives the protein CASSLGSRDREGGYTF.

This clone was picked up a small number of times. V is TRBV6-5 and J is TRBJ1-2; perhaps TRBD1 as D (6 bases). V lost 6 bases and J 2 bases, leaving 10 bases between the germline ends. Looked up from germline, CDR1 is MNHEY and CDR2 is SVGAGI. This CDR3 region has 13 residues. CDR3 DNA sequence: TGTGCCAGCAGGAACACAGGGAACTATGGCTACACCTTC. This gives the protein CASRNTGNYGYTF.

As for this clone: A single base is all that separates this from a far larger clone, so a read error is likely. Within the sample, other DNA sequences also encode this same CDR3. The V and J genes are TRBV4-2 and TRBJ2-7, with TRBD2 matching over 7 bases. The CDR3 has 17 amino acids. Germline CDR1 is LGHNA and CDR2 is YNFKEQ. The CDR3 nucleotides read TGTGCCAGCAGCCAAGATCTTTACGGGGGGAGCTCCTACGAGCAGTACTTT. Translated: CASSQDLYGGSSYEQYF.